Below, 5 T cell receptor beta chains from the same sample are listed, as sequenced in a study of cytomegalovirus exposure and HLA in healthy donors. Using immunoSEQ multiplex PCR, the repertoire was profiled, and TCRdb retains in-frame clones only, with some absent. The top ten clones hold around 1.1% of a sample with about 120,000 clones, 80% to 90% of them seen once. Input material: PBMCs. Receptors originate from a woman under 30 in good health and CMV-seronegative.

The chain couples TRBV4-3 to TRBJ1-4; D call uncertain. V was trimmed by 0 bases and J by 5 bases, leaving 13 bases between them. The CDR3 consists of 16 residues. Germline V gene lookup returns CDR1 LGHNA and CDR2 YSLEER. The CDR3 reads CASSQERRGENEKLFF. Written as DNA, the CDR3 is TGCGCCAGCAGCCAAGAGCGACGCGGGGAGAATGAAAAACTGTTTTTT.

The chain is built from TRBV19 and TRBJ2-1; tentative D call: TRBD2 (7 bases). Germline values: CDR1 LNHDA, CDR2 SQIVND (reference sequence). The CDR3 has 15 residues. V gave up 4 bases and J gave up 3 bases, with 13 bases separating them. CDR3 nucleotide sequence: TGTGCCAGTAGTACGTTAGGGGGGGACTACAATGAGCAGTTCTTC. This sequence encodes CASSTLGGDYNEQFF. The full variable domain, its missing parts supplied by reference TRBV19 and TRBJ2-1, is DGGITQSPKYLFRKEGQNVTLSCEQNLNHDAMYWYRQDPGQGLRLIYYSQIVNDFQKGDIAEGYSVSREKKESFPLTVTSAQKNPTAFYLCASSTLGGDYNEQFFGPGTRLTVL.

J is TRBJ1-5 and V is TRBV28, with TRBD1 matching over 8 bases. The CDR3 consists of 16 residues. From germline, CDR1 is MDHEN and CDR2 SYDVKM. V shed 3 bases, J shed 7 bases, and the junction held 11 bases outside the gene matches. The CDR3 nucleotides read TGTGCCAGCAGTTTTGGGACAGGACCGGATCTACAGCCCCAGCATTTT. Translated, it gives CASSFGTGPDLQPQHF.

This chain connects TRBV6-1 to TRBJ2-5, with 13 bases identical to TRBD2. In germline, CDR1 is MNHNS, CDR2 SASEGT. The junction had 5 bases not matched to a gene; V was cut back by 2 bases and J by 5 bases. The CDR3 is made up of 16 amino acids. In DNA, the CDR3 is TGTGCCAGCAGTGAACTCACACTAGCGGGAGGGGAGACCCAGTACTTC. Translated, it gives CASSELTLAGGETQYF.

The chain carries TRBV5-1 and TRBJ2-5, with 9 bases lining up with TRBD2. Germline V lookup: CDR1 SGHRS, CDR2 YFSETQ. V lost 5 bases and J lost 5; bases outside the gene matches: 13. The CDR3 is 16 amino acids. The DNA for the CDR3 is TGCGCCAGCAGACAAATGGGACTAGCCCCAGGGGAGACCCAGTACTTC. Its translation: CASRQMGLAPGETQYF.